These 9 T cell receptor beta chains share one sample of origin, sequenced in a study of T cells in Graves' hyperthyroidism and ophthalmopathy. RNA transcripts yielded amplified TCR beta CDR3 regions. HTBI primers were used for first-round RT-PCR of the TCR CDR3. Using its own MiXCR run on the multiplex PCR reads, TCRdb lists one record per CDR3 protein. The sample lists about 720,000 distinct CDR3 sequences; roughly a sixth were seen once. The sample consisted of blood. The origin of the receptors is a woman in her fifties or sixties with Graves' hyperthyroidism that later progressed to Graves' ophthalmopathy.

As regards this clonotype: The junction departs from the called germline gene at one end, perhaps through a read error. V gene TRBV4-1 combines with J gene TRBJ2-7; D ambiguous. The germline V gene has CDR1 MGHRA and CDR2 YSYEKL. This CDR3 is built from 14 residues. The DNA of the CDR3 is TGTGCCAGCAGCCAAGATGACCCTTCCTACGAGCAGTACTTC. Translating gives CASSQDDPSYEQYF.

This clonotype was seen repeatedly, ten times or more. The CDR3 nucleotides read TGCGCCAGCAGCTCGGGGAGTTTGAACACTGAAGCTTTCTTT. It encodes CASSSGSLNTEAFF. The chain uses TRBV5-1 and TRBJ1-1; unclear D gene. The V end was cut by 3 bases, the J end by 0 bases, with 9 bases between. The CDR3 is 14 residues long. In germline, CDR1 is SGHRS, CDR2 YFSETQ.

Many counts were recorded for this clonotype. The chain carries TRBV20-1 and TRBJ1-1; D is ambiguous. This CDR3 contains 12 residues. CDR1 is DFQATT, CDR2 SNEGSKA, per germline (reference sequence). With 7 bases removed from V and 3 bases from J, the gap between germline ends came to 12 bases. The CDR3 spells CSGQAEDTEAFF. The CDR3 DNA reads TGCAGTGGCCAGGCGGAGGACACTGAAGCTTTCTTT.

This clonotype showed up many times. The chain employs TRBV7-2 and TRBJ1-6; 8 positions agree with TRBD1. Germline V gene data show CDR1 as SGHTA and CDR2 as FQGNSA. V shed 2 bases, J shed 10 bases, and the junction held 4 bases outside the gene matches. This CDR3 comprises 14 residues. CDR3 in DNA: TGTGCCAGCAGCTTAAACAGGGGGAAGTCACCCCTCCACTTT. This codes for CASSLNRGKSPLHF. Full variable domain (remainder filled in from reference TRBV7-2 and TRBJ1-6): GAGVSQSPSNKVTEKGKDVELRCDPISGHTALYWYRQSLGQGLEFLIYFQGNSAPDKSGLPSDRFSAERTGGSVSTLTIQRTQQEDSAVYLCASSLNRGKSPLHFGNGTRLTVT.

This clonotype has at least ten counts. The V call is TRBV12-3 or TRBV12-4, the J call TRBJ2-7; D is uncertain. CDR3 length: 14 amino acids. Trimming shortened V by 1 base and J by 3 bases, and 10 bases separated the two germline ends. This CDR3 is CASSLGGSHYEQYF. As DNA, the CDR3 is TGTGCCAGCAGTTTAGGAGGTTCCCACTACGAGCAGTACTTC.

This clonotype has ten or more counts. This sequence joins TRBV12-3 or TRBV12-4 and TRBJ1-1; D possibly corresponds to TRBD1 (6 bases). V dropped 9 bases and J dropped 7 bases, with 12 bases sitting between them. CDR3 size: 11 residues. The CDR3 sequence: CASGGHIEAFF. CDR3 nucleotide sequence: TGTGCCAGTGGGGGACACATTGAAGCTTTCTTT.

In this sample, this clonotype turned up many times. DNA of the CDR3: TGTGCCAGCAGCCAGGGACAGAGGAACACTGAAGCTTTCTTT. Protein product: CASSQGQRNTEAFF. This chain connects TRBV3-1 to TRBJ1-1, with 7 bases aligning to TRBD1. This CDR3 has 14 amino acids. Germline V gene sequence: CDR1 LGHDT, CDR2 YNNKEL (reference sequence). Germline trimming cut 3 bases from V and 1 base from J; bases unmatched to any gene: 2.

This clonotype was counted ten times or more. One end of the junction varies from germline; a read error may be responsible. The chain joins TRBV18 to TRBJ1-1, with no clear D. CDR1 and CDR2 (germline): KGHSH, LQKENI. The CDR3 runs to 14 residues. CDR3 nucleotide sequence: TGTGCCAGCTCACCAAGGACGGAGAACTCTGAAGCTTTCTTT. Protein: CASSPRTENSEAFF. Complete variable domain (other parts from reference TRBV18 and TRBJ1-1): NAGVMQNPRHLVRRRGQEARLRCSPMKGHSHVYWYRQLPEEGLKFMVYLQKENIIDESGMPKERFSAEFPKEGPSILRIQQVVRGDSAAYFCASSPRTENSEAFFGQGTRLTVV.

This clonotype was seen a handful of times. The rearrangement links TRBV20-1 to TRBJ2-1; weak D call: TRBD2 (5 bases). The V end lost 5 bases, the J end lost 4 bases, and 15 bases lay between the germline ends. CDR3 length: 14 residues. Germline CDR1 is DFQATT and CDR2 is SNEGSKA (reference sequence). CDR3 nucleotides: TGCAGTGCTGTGGCTAGCCGGGGTTACAATGAGCAGTTCTTC. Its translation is CSAVASRGYNEQFF.